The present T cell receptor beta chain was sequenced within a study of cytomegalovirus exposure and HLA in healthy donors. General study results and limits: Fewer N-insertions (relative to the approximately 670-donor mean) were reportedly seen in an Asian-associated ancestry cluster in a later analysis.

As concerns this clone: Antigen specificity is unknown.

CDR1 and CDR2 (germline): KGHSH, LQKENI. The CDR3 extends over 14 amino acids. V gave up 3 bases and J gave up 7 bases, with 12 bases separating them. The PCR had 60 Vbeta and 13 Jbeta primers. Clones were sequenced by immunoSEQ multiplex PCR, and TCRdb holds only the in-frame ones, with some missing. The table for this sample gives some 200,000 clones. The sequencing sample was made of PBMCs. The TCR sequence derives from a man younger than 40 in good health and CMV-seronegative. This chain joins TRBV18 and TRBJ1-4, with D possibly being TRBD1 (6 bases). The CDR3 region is CASSPSGVGEKLFF. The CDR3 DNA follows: TGTGCCAGCTCACCGTCAGGGGTGGGTGAAAAACTGTTTTTT.